Below are 3 T cell receptor beta chains sequenced from a single sample in a study of T cell responses to AZD1222 COVID-19 vaccine (dated by TCRdb to the early 2020s). The time point label, read with the paper, signifies: baseline before first vaccination. Library construction relied on the immunoSEQ multiplex PCR assay. Not all clones reach the TCRdb copy of this immuneACCESS table, which keeps in-frame sequences only. Checked studies attribute under half of the gap to unresolved V genes and leave the rest unexplained. The table for this sample lists approximately 170,000 clones; roughly 92% of them were counted only once. The top ten hold 1.6% of the sample. The sample was peripheral blood, taken on day 0 of AZD1222 vaccination. The receptors stem from an adult in good health.

The rearrangement uses TRBV9 and TRBJ1-1; maybe TRBD1 (6 bases). CDR3 length equals 17 residues. V was clipped by 4 bases and J by 0 bases, with 19 bases between them. Germline V lookup: CDR1 SGDLS, CDR2 YYNGEE. The CDR3 reads CASSPYLDRSMNTEAFF. CDR3 DNA sequence: TGTGCCAGCAGCCCTTACTTGGACAGAAGTATGAACACTGAAGCTTTCTTT.

This clone was recorded only once. The chain is built from TRBV6-2 or TRBV6-3 and TRBJ2-7, with TRBD2 matching 13 bases. V lost 2 bases, J lost 4 bases, and 2 bases stayed unmatched. The CDR3 runs to 15 residues. Germline assignment: CDR1 MNHEY and CDR2 SVGEGT. In DNA, the CDR3 is TGTGCCAGCAGTTACCCGGGACTAGCGGGATACGAGCAGTACTTC. This sequence encodes CASSYPGLAGYEQYF.

The chain employs TRBV12-5 and TRBJ1-3; D is perhaps TRBD1 (5 bases). This CDR3 has 14 residues. Germline CDR1 is LGHNT and CDR2 is FRNRAP. V gave up 5 bases and J gave up 4 bases, with 12 bases separating them. This CDR3 is CASGGEGLGNTIYF. The CDR3 region has the DNA TGTGCTAGTGGTGGGGAGGGGTTAGGAAACACCATATATTTT. Together with reference TRBV12-5 and TRBJ1-3, the CDR3 gives the full variable domain: DARVTQTPRHKVTEMGQEVTMRCQPILGHNTVFWYRQTMMQGLELLAYFRNRAPLDDSGMPKDRFSAEMPDATLATLKIQPSEPRDSAVYFCASGGEGLGNTIYFGEGSWLTVV.